What follows are 20 T cell receptor beta chains derived from one specimen sequenced in a study of blood T cell repertoires in COVID-19. Clones were read by immunoSEQ multiplex PCR, and TCRdb kept only the in-frame ones, dropping some. The sample shows 150,000 to 200,000 clones, 65% to 90% of them seen only once. The specimen sequenced was peripheral blood. These receptors were taken from a man aged 50 to 59 with active or convalescent COVID-19.

The CDR3 spells CSVVGESSYNEQFF. The DNA of the CDR3 is TGCAGCGTTGTCGGAGAGAGCTCCTACAATGAGCAGTTCTTC. The chain joins TRBV29-1 to TRBJ2-1; D gene ambiguous. CDR3 length: 14 amino acids. V lost 4 bases and J 0 bases, leaving 10 bases between the germline ends. Germline V gene data show CDR1 as SQVTM and CDR2 as ANQGSEA.

The V call is TRBV10-3, the J call TRBJ2-1; TRBD1 matches at 7 bases. The CDR3 is 17 residues long. Trimming at V came to 4 bases and at J to 5 bases, leaving 14 bases not matched to a gene. Germline V CDR1 and CDR2: ENHRY, SYGVKD. The CDR3 protein is CAISGITGEGRDNEQFF. The CDR3 DNA follows: TGTGCCATCAGTGGAATCACAGGGGAAGGACGCGACAATGAGCAGTTCTTC.

The chain uses TRBV7-6 and TRBJ2-2, with 8 bases that match TRBD1. V shed 2 bases, J shed 4 bases, and the junction held 6 bases outside the gene matches. The CDR3 runs 16 residues. Germline CDR1 is SGHVS and CDR2 is FNYEAQ. Here the CDR3 reads CASSLTQGAGTGELFF. CDR3 DNA sequence: TGTGCCAGCAGCTTAACGCAGGGGGCGGGCACCGGGGAGCTGTTTTTT.

This chain links TRBV15 with TRBJ2-1, with D possibly matching TRBD1 (5 bases). V was cut by 0 bases and J by 3 bases, with 9 bases left in between. The CDR3 has 15 residues. Germline V gene data show CDR1 as LNHNV and CDR2 as YYDKDF (reference sequence). The CDR3 nucleotides are TGTGCCACCAGCAGAGACAGGGCAGTCTACAATGAGCAGTTCTTC. As protein: CATSRDRAVYNEQFF.

This chain connects TRBV11-3 to TRBJ1-1; 8 bases align to TRBD1. V shed 3 bases and J 3 bases; nucleotides not matched to a gene: 6. Germline CDR1 and CDR2: SGHNT and YENEEA. The CDR3 runs 15 residues. The CDR3 loop reads CASSFGQGEDTEAFF. CDR3 nucleotide sequence: TGTGCCAGCAGCTTCGGACAGGGAGAAGACACTGAAGCTTTCTTT.

In its sample, this clone was seen once. The chain recombines TRBV5-6 with TRBJ1-2; 7 positions match TRBD1. Trimming at V came to 6 bases and at J to 9 bases, leaving 14 bases not matched to a gene. The CDR3 extends over 14 amino acids. Germline V gene sequence: CDR1 SGHDT, CDR2 YYEEEE. DNA of the CDR3: TGTGCCAGCACAGGACCCAGGGGGTTTAGGAGCTACACCTTC. It yields the protein CASTGPRGFRSYTF.

The chain combines TRBV5-5 with TRBJ1-1; 7 bases are a match to TRBD1. The CDR3 runs to 14 residues. Germline V CDR1 and CDR2: SGHKS, YYEKEE (reference sequence). The V segment lost 3 bases and the J segment 3 bases; nucleotides outside the gene matches: 5. This CDR3 is CASSSLTGDTEAFF. CDR3 nucleotide sequence: TGTGCCAGCAGCTCGCTTACAGGGGACACTGAAGCTTTCTTT.

The V and J genes are TRBV2 and TRBJ1-2; 7 bases match TRBD1. V trimming: 7 bases; J trimming: 0 bases; junction bases outside the gene matches: 11. CDR1 and CDR2 from the germline V gene are SNHLY and FYNNEI. This CDR3 region has 16 residues. Here the CDR3 reads CASTPERGTANYGYTF. The DNA for the CDR3 is TGTGCCAGCACGCCCGAAAGGGGGACAGCTAACTATGGCTACACCTTC.

V and J are TRBV6-6 and TRBJ1-5; D is perhaps TRBD1 (5 bases). Trimming left V 2 bases short and J 2 bases short, with 13 bases between. CDR3 length equals 16 residues. CDR1 and CDR2 from the germline V gene are MNHNY and SVGAGI (reference sequence). Here the CDR3 reads CASSYPGKSGNQPQHF. The CDR3 DNA reads TGTGCCAGCAGTTACCCAGGGAAGTCGGGCAATCAGCCCCAGCATTTT.

The gene calls are TRBV7-9 and TRBJ1-1; 7 bases match TRBD1. V trimming: 5 bases; J trimming: 5 bases; junction bases outside the gene matches: 8. The CDR3 is 14 amino acids. The germline CDR1 and CDR2 sequences are SEHNR and FQNEAQ (reference sequence). CDR3 amino acids: CASSAIGTVTEAFF. CDR3 sequence (DNA): TGTGCCAGCAGCGCTATAGGGACAGTAACTGAAGCTTTCTTT.

This rearrangement joins TRBV2 to TRBJ2-1, with 7 bases that match TRBD1. The length of the CDR3 is 14 residues. Unmatched junction bases numbered 6, after V lost 10 bases and J lost 0 bases. Germline V gene lookup returns CDR1 SNHLY and CDR2 FYNNEI. CDR3 amino acids: CATDPGGSYNEQFF. The CDR3 DNA sequence: TGTGCCACAGACCCAGGGGGCTCCTACAATGAGCAGTTCTTC.

The V gene is TRBV21-1, the J gene TRBJ2-1; TRBD2, the table's D call, lacks a check against the DNA. TRBV21-1 is deemed a pseudogene. The CDR3 consists of 16 residues. CDR3 nucleotides: TGTGCCAGCAGCACCCCCCCGAAACTTAACTCCAATGAGCAGTTCTTC. Protein: CASSTPPKLNSNEQFF.

The chain is built from TRBV7-7 and TRBJ2-5, with TRBD1 as a possible D gene (7 bases). The germline V gene has CDR1 SSHAT and CDR2 FNYEAQ (reference sequence). The CDR3 runs to 15 residues. The V end lost 3 bases, the J end lost 5 bases, and 16 bases lay between the germline ends. CDR3 coding DNA: TGTGCCAGCAGCTTCCGGGCAGGGGGGTACGAGACCCAGTACTTC. Translation gives CASSFRAGGYETQYF.

V usage is TRBV4-3 and J usage is TRBJ2-3, with 7 bases aligning to TRBD2. Germline V gene data show CDR1 as LGHNA and CDR2 as YSLEER. This CDR3 has 15 residues. V lost 1 base to trimming and J lost 1 base; unmatched junction nucleotides: 2. CDR3 bases: TGCGCCAGCAGCCAAGTGGCGGGGGGCACAGATACGCAGTATTTT. Its translation: CASSQVAGGTDTQYF.

The count of this clone is one. The rearrangement links TRBV3-1 (or the pseudogene TRBV3-2) to TRBJ2-3, with D perhaps TRBD2 (6 bases). Deletions cut 2 bases from V and 0 bases from J, with 12 bases between. Germline V gives CDR1 LGHDT, CDR2 YNNKEL (reference sequence). The CDR3 consists of 16 residues. CDR3 bases: TGTGCCAGCAGCCAACGGGAGACTACTAGCACAGATACGCAGTATTTT. Its translation: CASSQRETTSTDTQYF.

The J gene is TRBJ1-1, the V gene TRBV5-1, with TRBD1 matching 7 bases. The V and J ends lost 0 bases and 4 bases, in that order; junction bases with no gene match: 6. The CDR3 extends over 15 amino acids. Per the germline V gene, CDR1 is SGHRS and CDR2 is YFSETQ. The CDR3 loop is CASSLARGLGTEAFF. Written as DNA, the CDR3 is TGCGCCAGCAGCTTGGCGAGGGGGCTAGGCACTGAAGCTTTCTTT.

The chain recombines TRBV5-5 with TRBJ2-1; D perhaps matches TRBD2 (6 bases). CDR1 SGHKS and CDR2 YYEKEE come from the germline V gene (reference sequence). Trimming removed 2 bases from V and 10 bases from J, with 7 bases in between. The CDR3 consists of 11 residues. CDR3 bases: TGTGCCAGCAGCTTTGGGGGGGAGCAGTTCTTC. Translation: CASSFGGEQFF.

The CDR3 sequence is CASSLTGVNTEAFF. CDR3 coding DNA: TGCGCCAGCAGCTTGACAGGGGTCAACACTGAAGCTTTCTTT. The chain couples TRBV5-1 to TRBJ1-1; 7 bases align to TRBD1. This CDR3 spans 14 amino acids. CDR1 and CDR2 (germline): SGHRS, YFSETQ. V was clipped by 1 base and J by 2 bases; unmatched bases: 2.

The rearrangement uses TRBV3-1 (or the pseudogene TRBV3-2) and TRBJ2-1; D gene uncertain. V shed 0 bases and J shed 6 bases, with 6 bases lying between them. CDR3 size: 13 residues. The germline V gene has CDR1 LGHDT and CDR2 YNNKEL (reference sequence). The CDR3 here is CASSQDLVNEQFF. In DNA form, the CDR3 reads TGTGCCAGCAGCCAAGATTTAGTCAATGAGCAGTTCTTC.

V gene TRBV21-1 combines with J gene TRBJ2-5; TRBD2, the table's D call, lacks a check against the DNA. TRBV21-1 is deemed a pseudogene. The CDR3 totals 15 residues. The CDR3 region is CASSKMAGTLETQYF. The DNA for the CDR3 is TGTGCCAGCAGCAAAATGGCGGGAACGTTAGAGACCCAGTACTTC.